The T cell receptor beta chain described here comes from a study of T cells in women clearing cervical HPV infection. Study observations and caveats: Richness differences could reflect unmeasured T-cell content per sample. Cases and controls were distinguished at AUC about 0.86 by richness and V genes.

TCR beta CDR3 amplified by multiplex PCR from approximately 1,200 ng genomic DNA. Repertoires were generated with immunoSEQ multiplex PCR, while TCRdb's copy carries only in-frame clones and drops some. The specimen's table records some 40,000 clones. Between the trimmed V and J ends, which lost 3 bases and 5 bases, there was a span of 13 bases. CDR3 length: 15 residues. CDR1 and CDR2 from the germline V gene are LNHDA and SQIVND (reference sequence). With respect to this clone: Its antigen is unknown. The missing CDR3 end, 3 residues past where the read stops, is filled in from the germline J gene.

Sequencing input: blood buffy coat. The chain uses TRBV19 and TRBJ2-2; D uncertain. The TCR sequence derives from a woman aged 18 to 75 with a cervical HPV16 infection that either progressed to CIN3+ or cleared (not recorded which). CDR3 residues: CASSIPPIGTGELFF. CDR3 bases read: TGTGCCAGTAGTATTCCGCCAATCGGGACCGGGGAG.